This T cell receptor (beta chain) emerged from a study of pediatric ulcerative colitis. Sequencing was at survey level. Profiling relied on immunoSEQ multiplex PCR, and the TCRdb table lists in-frame clones only, not all of them. The sample holds about 60,000 clones, about 90% seen once. Note on this clone: Antigen specificity is unknown.

The ends lost 6 bases at V and 1 base at J; junction bases unmatched: 6. The CDR3 spans 14 residues. Germline-derived CDR1 and CDR2 are SGHVS and FQNEAQ. The study's findings and limits: Blood samples from a couple of patients yielded substantially fewer templates and were excluded from blood-rectal overlap analysis. Repertoires came from total lymphocyte DNA, so rare subsets like regulatory T cells may be missed.

The specimen sequenced was blood. The rearrangement uses TRBV7-8 and TRBJ2-7, with 7 positions matching TRBD1. This clonotype originated in a boy aged 10-17 years who was a control in a study of pediatric ulcerative colitis. Written as DNA, the CDR3 is TGTGCCAGCAGTGAAGGGACAGCTTCCTACGAGCAGTACTTC. This gives the protein CASSEGTASYEQYF. Based on the CDR3 plus reference TRBV7-8 and TRBJ2-7, the full variable domain is GAGVSQSPRYKVAKRGQDVALRCDPISGHVSLFWYQQALGQGPEFLTYFQNEAQLDKSGLPSDRFFAERPEGSVSTLKIQRTQQEDSAVYLCASSEGTASYEQYFGPGTRLTVT.